These 17 T cell receptor beta chains were all obtained from the same sample, sequenced in a study of blood T cell repertoires in COVID-19 (dated by TCRdb to about 2020). Receptor libraries were prepared by the immunoSEQ multiplex PCR assay. What TCRdb holds here is the immuneACCESS table cut down to in-frame rearrangements. Part of the clones is not present; checked against another copy, under half of the missing clones reflect an unresolved V gene, and the others are unexplained. The sample records about 89,000 clones, nearly 80% of which are singletons. Jointly, the top ten make up approximately 6% of the sample. What was sequenced was peripheral blood. The receptors stem from a man in his sixties or seventies with COVID-19, enrolled during active disease.

V and J are TRBV2 and TRBJ2-1; D remains unclear. Germline CDR1 and CDR2: SNHLY and FYNNEI. This CDR3 has 14 amino acids. Trimming cost V 7 bases and J 0 bases, with 10 bases left between them. CDR3 DNA sequence: TGTGCCAGCACGCGGCCGTACTCCTACAATGAGCAGTTCTTC. Its protein is CASTRPYSYNEQFF.

This chain uses TRBV2 with TRBJ2-3; 8 positions match TRBD2. Per germline, CDR1 SNHLY and CDR2 FYNNEI. The CDR3 has 15 amino acids. V dropped 5 bases and J dropped 1; count of bases not matched to a gene: 5. CDR3 DNA: TGTGCCAGCAGTTTACTAGCGGACCGCACAGATACGCAGTATTTT. As protein: CASSLLADRTDTQYF.

As DNA, the CDR3 is TGTGCCACCCAGACGGACAGCACCGGGGAGCTGTTTTTT. Its protein product is CATQTDSTGELFF. The V call is TRBV2, the J call TRBJ2-2; tentatively, D is TRBD1 (6 bases). Germline assignment: CDR1 SNHLY and CDR2 FYNNEI. V lost 10 bases to trimming and J lost 4 bases, with 13 bases between them. This CDR3 is built from 13 residues.

The V and J genes are TRBV7-2 and TRBJ1-5, with TRBD1 matching over 7 bases. The germline V gene encodes CDR1 SGHTA and CDR2 FQGNSA. Trimming at V came to 6 bases and at J to 4 bases, leaving 6 bases not matched to a gene. CDR3 length: 14 amino acids. In DNA, the CDR3 is TGTGCCAGCAGTTTACAGGGGTTAAATCAGCCCCAGCATTTT. Its translation is CASSLQGLNQPQHF.

V gene TRBV27 combines with J gene TRBJ2-7; maybe TRBD1 (5 bases). Trimming removed 2 bases at V and 0 bases at J, with 14 bases between. The CDR3 has 16 residues. CDR1 and CDR2 (germline): MNHEY, SMNVEV (reference sequence). CDR3 DNA: TGTGCCAGCAGTTTACAGGGCGTCCAGAGCTCCTACGAGCAGTACTTC. This gives the protein CASSLQGVQSSYEQYF.

The chain joins TRBV5-1 to TRBJ2-2, with TRBD2 matching over 7 bases. CDR3 length: 15 amino acids. V shed 6 bases and J 2 bases; nucleotides not matched to a gene: 7. Germline CDR1 and CDR2: SGHRS and YFSETQ. Written as DNA, the CDR3 is TGCGCCAGCACCGAACGAGCGGGAAACACCGGGGAGCTGTTTTTT. It yields the protein CASTERAGNTGELFF.

V gene TRBV5-1 combines with J gene TRBJ1-1; 9 nucleotides line up with TRBD1. CDR1 is SGHRS and CDR2 is YFSETQ in the germline V gene. V dropped 4 bases and J dropped 0; count of bases not matched to a gene: 10. This CDR3 spans 17 amino acids. The CDR3 protein is CASSLLAGTGMNTEAFF. In DNA, the CDR3 is TGCGCCAGCAGCCTACTTGCCGGGACAGGGATGAACACTGAAGCTTTCTTT.

This rearrangement joins TRBV5-1 to TRBJ1-2; tentatively, D is TRBD1 (6 bases). The germline gives CDR1 SGHRS, CDR2 YFSETQ. The CDR3 totals 13 residues. V dropped 3 bases and J dropped 2 bases, with 8 bases sitting between them. The CDR3 coding sequence is TGCGCCAGCAGCTCTACAGGGAACTATGGCTACACCTTC. Its protein is CASSSTGNYGYTF.

CDR3 DNA: TGTGCCAGCAGCCCTCGGGACACTGAAGCTTTCTTT. As protein: CASSPRDTEAFF. The chain is built from TRBV5-4 and TRBJ1-1; D not resolved. Trimming removed 4 bases at V and 3 bases at J, with 7 bases between. Germline assignment: CDR1 SGHNT and CDR2 YYREEE (reference sequence). CDR3 length equals 12 residues.

The chain joins TRBV24-1 to TRBJ1-1; possibly TRBD1 for D (5 bases). Trimming removed 5 bases at V and 0 bases at J, with 21 bases between. The CDR3 spans 18 residues. CDR1 is KGHDR, CDR2 SFDVKD, per germline. CDR3 sequence: CATSGSYRGVGMNTEAFF. The CDR3 nucleotides are TGTGCCACCAGTGGGTCCTATCGGGGGGTGGGTATGAACACTGAAGCTTTCTTT.

The chain is built from TRBV5-1 and TRBJ1-4, with TRBD1 identical over 10 bases. The CDR3 is made up of 18 amino acids. From germline, CDR1 is SGHRS and CDR2 YFSETQ. V lost 4 bases and J lost 4; bases outside the gene matches: 13. CDR3 DNA: TGCGCCAGCAGCCAGTTACCACCGGGACAGGGGATTAATGAAAAACTGTTTTTT. It translates to CASSQLPPGQGINEKLFF.

The chain employs TRBV11-2 and TRBJ1-1; 8 positions match TRBD1. The CDR3 runs 15 residues. V was clipped by 6 bases and J by 3 bases; unmatched bases: 9. Looked up from germline, CDR1 is SGHAT and CDR2 is FQNNGV. The CDR3 DNA reads as TGTGCCAGCAGGAACACCGGGACAGGTCACACTGAAGCTTTCTTT. Residues: CASRNTGTGHTEAFF.

This chain links TRBV11-3 with TRBJ2-3; D is unresolved. V lost 0 bases and J 4 bases, leaving 8 bases between the germline ends. There are 14 residues in the CDR3. Germline CDR1 reads SGHNT; CDR2 reads YENEEA. CDR3 DNA sequence: TGTGCCAGCAGCTTAGATCCGGGTGCAGATACGCAGTATTTT. This translates into CASSLDPGADTQYF.

The chain employs TRBV19 and TRBJ2-5; the D gene is possibly TRBD1 (5 bases). Germline V gene lookup returns CDR1 LNHDA and CDR2 SQIVND (reference sequence). This CDR3 is 14 amino acids long. Trimming stripped 7 bases from V and 4 bases from J, with 16 bases between. CDR3 region: CASNPGLDRETQYF. The CDR3 DNA reads TGTGCCAGTAATCCAGGGTTAGACCGAGAGACCCAGTACTTC.

The CDR3: CASSLGGGQGTQYF. The CDR3 region has the DNA TGTGCCAGCAGCTTGGGCGGGGGTCAGGGGACCCAGTACTTC. The chain couples TRBV5-6 to TRBJ2-5; 7 nucleotides agree with TRBD2. J was trimmed by 7 bases and V by 0 bases; bases with no gene match: 6. Per the germline V gene, CDR1 is SGHDT and CDR2 is YYEEEE. There are 14 residues in the CDR3.

In its sample, this clone was seen once. The genes are TRBV19 and TRBJ2-1; a weak D match, TRBD1 (5 bases). The CDR3 extends over 14 amino acids. V was cut by 7 bases and J by 4 bases, with 14 bases left in between. Germline loops: CDR1 LNHDA, CDR2 SQIVND (reference sequence). CDR3 nucleotides: TGTGCCAGTACCCGTGGGGCAGGGTACAATGAGCAGTTCTTC. Translated, it gives CASTRGAGYNEQFF.

J is TRBJ2-3 and V is TRBV12-5; 7 nucleotides agree with TRBD1. With V trimmed by 5 bases and J by 0 bases, 2 bases remained unmatched. Germline CDR1 and CDR2: LGHNT and FRNRAP. The CDR3 runs 14 residues. CDR3 residues: CASGLQGSTDTQYF. The CDR3 DNA is TGTGCTAGTGGTCTACAGGGGAGCACAGATACGCAGTATTTT.